This paragraph covers one T cell receptor (beta chain) sequence. Per the germline V gene, CDR1 is SQVTM and CDR2 is ANQGSEA. V lost 4 bases and J lost 1, with 11 bases in between. CDR3 length equals 15 residues. Once RNA had been extracted, it was reverse transcribed into cDNA to act as the sequencing template. This table comes from immunoSEQ multiplex PCR, and its TCRdb copy is limited to in-frame clones, with some not included. This sample has 90,000 to 150,000 clones, with 50% to 55% found just once. The treatment denotes: oral pan-JAK inhibitor, 5-10 mg twice daily. This sample is drawn from a study of CD8+ T cells in alopecia areata.

The chain carries TRBV29-1 and TRBJ2-6, with D possibly matching TRBD2 (6 bases). The sequence derives from a human donor with alopecia areata. The sample here was CD4+ T cells sorted from blood, taken at week 4, from a patient treated with tofacitinib. The CDR3 region is CSVVGRRSGANVLTF. CDR3 sequence (DNA): TGCAGCGTTGTAGGGAGGCGATCTGGGGCCAACGTCCTGACTTTC. Variable domain in full (rest from reference TRBV29-1 and TRBJ2-6): SAVISQKPSRDICQRGTSLTIQCQVDSQVTMMFWYRQQPGQSLTLIATANQGSEATYESGFVIDKFPISRPNLTFSTLTVSNMSPEDSSIYLCSVVGRRSGANVLTFGAGSRLTVL.